One sample yielded the 30 T cell receptor beta chains listed below, sequenced in a study of beta chain features in type 1 diabetes. Of the isolated RNA, all was reverse transcribed, and so the sequenced material was expressed TCRB transcripts. Using immunoSEQ multiplex PCR, the repertoire was profiled, and TCRdb retains in-frame clones only, with some absent. The data show fewer than 900,000 clones, roughly 17% seen once. The sequenced sample consisted of naive CD4+ T cells from blood. These receptors came from a woman younger than 30 in good health.

The sample holds many counts of this clone. The chain combines TRBV7-9 with TRBJ2-6; tentatively, D is TRBD2 (6 bases). The CDR3 is 13 residues long. The germline V gene has CDR1 SEHNR and CDR2 FQNEAQ (reference sequence). The CDR3 DNA is TGTGCTTTCGGGGACTCCGGGGCCAACGTCCTGACTTTC. Translation: CAFGDSGANVLTF.

The chain recombines TRBV19 with TRBJ1-2; no reliable D call. There are 16 residues in the CDR3. Germline V gives CDR1 LNHDA, CDR2 SQIVND (reference sequence). The V gene lost 0 bases and the J gene lost 4 bases, with 15 bases spanning the gap. The CDR3 spells CASSIDAYGLRYGYTF. As DNA, the CDR3 is TGTGCCAGTAGTATAGATGCGTACGGCCTTCGCTATGGCTACACCTTC.

The sample holds a few counts of this clone. This sequence joins TRBV14 and TRBJ2-5; D is undetermined. Germline V gene sequence: CDR1 SGHDN, CDR2 FVKESK. Trimming left V 2 bases short and J 5 bases short, with 6 bases between. The CDR3 is 12 amino acids. This CDR3 reads CASSQTSETQYF. The CDR3 nucleotides are TGTGCCAGCAGCCAAACCTCGGAGACCCAGTACTTC.

This clone was seen more than once but under ten times. The rearrangement uses TRBV7-9 and TRBJ1-5; D unresolved. The CDR3 length is 13 residues. Looked up from germline, CDR1 is SEHNR and CDR2 is FQNEAQ (reference sequence). The ends were cut back, 6 bases at V and 1 base at J, with 7 bases in the middle. Written as DNA, the CDR3 is TGTGCCAGCAGTCCCGACAGCAATCAGCCCCAGCATTTT. It yields the protein CASSPDSNQPQHF.

The gene calls are TRBV27 and TRBJ2-7; 8 nucleotides match TRBD2. Per germline, CDR1 MNHEY and CDR2 SMNVEV (reference sequence). Losses at the gene ends were 5 bases for V and 4 bases for J; bases not matched to a gene: 13. The CDR3 is 16 amino acids. The CDR3 region has the DNA TGTGCCAGCAGTCTAACGGCCGGGACTAGTAATTACGAGCAGTACTTC. It encodes CASSLTAGTSNYEQYF.

V is TRBV10-3 and J is TRBJ1-1, with 7 positions matching TRBD1. J was trimmed by 5 bases and V by 10 bases; bases with no gene match: 7. Per the germline V gene, CDR1 is ENHRY and CDR2 is SYGVKD. CDR3 length: 12 residues. CDR3 nucleotide sequence: TGTGCCACGAGCAGGGGGACGACTGAAGCTTTCTTT. This gives the protein CATSRGTTEAFF.

This clone was counted a few times. The chain recombines TRBV7-2 with TRBJ2-5; 9 positions agree with TRBD1. The junction had 7 bases not matched to a gene; V was cut back by 4 bases and J by 4 bases. Germline values: CDR1 SGHTA, CDR2 FQGNSA. CDR3 length: 15 residues. The CDR3 protein is CASSSSQGARETQYF. CDR3 coding DNA: TGTGCCAGCAGCTCGTCACAGGGGGCGCGAGAGACCCAGTACTTC. Filled out from reference TRBV7-2 and TRBJ2-5, the complete variable domain reads GAGVSQSPSNKVTEKGKDVELRCDPISGHTALYWYRQSLGQGLEFLIYFQGNSAPDKSGLPSDRFSAERTGGSVSTLTIQRTQQEDSAVYLCASSSSQGARETQYFGPGTRLLVL.

This clone was found a few times. J is TRBJ2-5 and V is TRBV10-3; D is undetermined. Trimming left V 0 bases short and J 3 bases short, with 5 bases between. CDR3 length: 13 amino acids. CDR1 is ENHRY and CDR2 is SYGVKD in the germline V gene. For the CDR3, the DNA is TGTGCCATCAGTGAGTCTTACGAAGAGACCCAGTACTTC. Amino acids: CAISESYEETQYF.

This clone showed up just once. The V gene is TRBV7-2, the J gene TRBJ1-1, with 9 bases lining up with TRBD1. V lost 2 bases to trimming and J lost 14 bases; unmatched junction nucleotides: 15. There are 15 residues in the CDR3. CDR1 is SGHTA, CDR2 FQGNSA, per germline. The CDR3: CASSLISTGGGRSFF. The DNA of the CDR3 is TGTGCCAGCAGCTTAATTTCAACAGGGGGCGGTCGGTCGTTCTTT. Together with reference TRBV7-2 and TRBJ1-1, the CDR3 gives the full variable domain: GAGVSQSPSNKVTEKGKDVELRCDPISGHTALYWYRQSLGQGLEFLIYFQGNSAPDKSGLPSDRFSAERTGGSVSTLTIQRTQQEDSAVYLCASSLISTGGGRSFFGQGTRLTVV.

The V call is TRBV29-1, the J call TRBJ2-7, with 7 bases identical to TRBD2. CDR1 is SQVTM and CDR2 is ANQGSEA in the germline V gene. Germline trimming cut 6 bases from V and 3 bases from J; bases unmatched to any gene: 8. The CDR3 sequence is 13 residues long. The CDR3 DNA sequence: TGCAGCGTCGGCGCCCGGGGGGTCTACGAGCAGTACTTC. Translation gives CSVGARGVYEQYF.

In this sample, this clone turned up a few times. The chain recombines TRBV7-2 with TRBJ1-2; D unclear. The CDR3 loop spans 14 amino acids. The V end was cut by 1 base, the J end by 3 bases, with 9 bases between. Germline assignment: CDR1 SGHTA and CDR2 FQGNSA. The CDR3 region is CASSLGPGDYGYTF. CDR3 in DNA: TGTGCCAGCAGCTTAGGGCCGGGAGACTATGGCTACACCTTC.

This clone was recorded a few times. The V call is TRBV11-2, the J call TRBJ2-2, with D hard to call. V lost 0 bases and J 7 bases, leaving 6 bases between the germline ends. Germline V gives CDR1 SGHAT, CDR2 FQNNGV. The CDR3 sequence is 13 residues long. As DNA, the CDR3 is TGTGCCAGCAGCTTAGAATGGGGCGGGGAGCTGTTTTTT. Translating it yields CASSLEWGGELFF.

This chain links TRBV2 with TRBJ2-2, with 7 bases matching TRBD1. Unmatched junction bases numbered 4, after V lost 10 bases and J lost 5 bases. The CDR3 has 12 amino acids. Germline V gives CDR1 SNHLY, CDR2 FYNNEI. Here the CDR3 DNA reads TGTGCCACCCACAGGGGAACCGGGGAGCTGTTTTTT. As protein: CATHRGTGELFF. The full variable domain, in which reference TRBV2 and TRBJ2-2 provide the parts outside the CDR3, is EPEVTQTPSHQVTQMGQEVILRCVPISNHLYFYWYRQILGQKVEFLVSFYNNEISEKSEIFDDQFSVERPDGSNFTLKIRSTKLEDSAMYFCATHRGTGELFFGEGSRLTVL.

This clone was counted only a few times. The chain is built from TRBV29-1 and TRBJ2-3; 7 bases align to TRBD2. The trim removed 6 bases at V and 6 bases at J, leaving 12 bases unmatched. The CDR3 runs 14 residues. Germline CDR1 is SQVTM and CDR2 is ANQGSEA. The CDR3 DNA reads as TGCAGCGTAGCCCGGGAGGCGGGACGGGATACGCAGTATTTT. This codes for CSVAREAGRDTQYF.

V gene TRBV28 combines with J gene TRBJ2-1; D not resolved. Germline CDR1 reads MDHEN; CDR2 reads SYDVKM. The length of the CDR3 is 13 residues. V shed 5 bases and J shed 8 bases, with 13 bases lying between them. CDR3 in amino acids: CASSTPPNHEQFF. Written as DNA, the CDR3 is TGTGCCAGCAGTACCCCTCCTAACCATGAGCAGTTCTTC.

The chain links TRBV7-8 to TRBJ2-1; a weak D match, TRBD2 (6 bases). Germline CDR1 and CDR2: SGHVS and FQNEAQ. The CDR3 spans 17 residues. Deletions cut 1 base from V and 4 bases from J, with 17 bases between. The CDR3 spells CASSLVRVGRRYNEQFF. The CDR3 coding sequence is TGTGCCAGCAGCTTAGTTCGTGTTGGGAGGCGGTACAATGAGCAGTTCTTC.

This clone appeared a few times. The chain is built from TRBV20-1 and TRBJ2-7; D is undetermined. Trimming stripped 7 bases from V and 2 bases from J, with 9 bases between. Germline loops: CDR1 DFQATT, CDR2 SNEGSKA (reference sequence). This CDR3 spans 11 amino acids. CDR3 in DNA: TGCAGTGGTTTGCGGACCTACGAGCAGTACTTC. Encoded protein: CSGLRTYEQYF.

CDR3 in DNA: TGTGCCAGCAGCCAATCCTCAGCGCCGGGGGAGACCCAGTACTTC. Protein sequence: CASSQSSAPGETQYF. This rearrangement joins TRBV4-2 to TRBJ2-5, with D perhaps TRBD2 (5 bases). CDR1 and CDR2 (germline): LGHNA, YNFKEQ. The CDR3 consists of 15 residues. The ends were cut back, 2 bases at V and 5 bases at J, with 15 bases in the middle.

V gene TRBV10-3 combines with J gene TRBJ2-2; 9 bases agree with TRBD2. The CDR3 loop spans 16 amino acids. Germline V gene lookup returns CDR1 ENHRY and CDR2 SYGVKD. The ends lost 6 bases at V and 7 bases at J; junction bases unmatched: 12. The DNA of the CDR3 is TGTGCCATCAGACCCGGGACTAGCCCGCAGAACGGGGAGCTGTTTTTT. This translates into CAIRPGTSPQNGELFF.

CDR3 DNA: TGTGCCAGCAGCCCCCTGGGGGAGACCCAGTACTTC. Its translation: CASSPLGETQYF. The gene calls are TRBV28 and TRBJ2-5; D is undetermined. CDR3 size: 12 residues. The V gene's germline CDR1 is MDHEN and CDR2 SYDVKM. V lost 6 bases and J 5 bases, leaving 10 bases between the germline ends.

The DNA of the CDR3 is TGTGCCACGCAACGCACAGATACGCAGTATTTT. This gives the protein CATQRTDTQYF. V gene TRBV6-5 combines with J gene TRBJ2-3; D call uncertain. Germline loops: CDR1 MNHEY, CDR2 SVGAGI. The CDR3 sequence is 11 residues long. V gave up 10 bases and J gave up 1 base, with 6 bases separating them.

This clone was counted a few times. The V call is TRBV18, the J call TRBJ1-2; D ambiguous. Trimming cost V 0 bases and J 1 base, with 9 bases left between them. The CDR3 runs 15 residues. Looked up from germline, CDR1 is KGHSH and CDR2 is LQKENI. CDR3 loop: CASSPPESINYGYTF. CDR3 nucleotide sequence: TGTGCCAGCTCACCACCAGAGAGCATTAACTATGGCTACACCTTC.

This clone came up many times. The J gene is TRBJ1-3, the V gene TRBV10-3, with a possible D match to TRBD1 (5 bases). The CDR3 runs to 17 residues. The germline V and J ends were trimmed by 0 bases and 0 bases, with 12 bases remaining between them. Germline V gives CDR1 ENHRY, CDR2 SYGVKD. The CDR3 reads CAISESLRQPSGNTIYF. Here the CDR3 DNA reads TGTGCCATCAGTGAGTCTCTTCGACAGCCCTCTGGAAACACCATATATTTT.

This clone was counted a few times. The CDR3 is CASSYRAGAGETQYF. For the CDR3, the DNA is TGTGCCAGCAGTTACAGGGCGGGAGCGGGAGAGACCCAGTACTTC. The chain employs TRBV6-5 and TRBJ2-5, with 7 positions matching TRBD2. The germline CDR1 and CDR2 sequences are MNHEY and SVGAGI. The CDR3 contains 15 residues. J was trimmed by 4 bases and V by 2 bases; bases with no gene match: 7.

In its sample, this clone was seen a few times. This sequence joins TRBV5-1 and TRBJ2-7; 9 bases map to TRBD2. The CDR3 covers 15 residues. From germline, CDR1 is SGHRS and CDR2 YFSETQ. V was pared by 5 bases and J by 4 bases, with 10 bases of the junction left unmatched. The DNA of the CDR3 is TGCGCCAGCAGAAGTAGTCTCAGCGGGAGGTACGAGCAGTACTTC. This codes for CASRSSLSGRYEQYF.

This clone was observed a handful of times. The chain carries TRBV2 and TRBJ2-1; D gene unclear. From germline, CDR1 is SNHLY and CDR2 FYNNEI. V was trimmed by 6 bases and J by 7 bases, leaving 4 bases between them. This CDR3 spans 10 amino acids. CDR3 nucleotide sequence: TGTGCCAGCAGACTTAATGAGCAGTTCTTC. It encodes CASRLNEQFF.

This clone has only a few counts. The chain joins TRBV4-2 to TRBJ2-1; 9 bases map to TRBD2. The junction had 14 bases not matched to a gene; V was cut back by 0 bases and J by 5 bases. The CDR3 loop spans 19 amino acids. CDR1 and CDR2 (germline): LGHNA, YNFKEQ. The CDR3 reads CASSQDEWLRLAGNNEQFF. Here the CDR3 DNA reads TGTGCCAGCAGCCAAGATGAATGGCTTCGGCTAGCGGGAAACAATGAGCAGTTCTTC.

The chain carries TRBV7-9 and TRBJ2-5; 12 bases are a match to TRBD1. J lost 6 bases, V lost 5 bases, and 4 bases had no gene match. Germline CDR1 reads SEHNR; CDR2 reads FQNEAQ (reference sequence). This CDR3 has 14 amino acids. For the CDR3, the DNA is TGTGCCAGCAGCGAGGGACAGGGGGCAAAGACCCAGTACTTC. Its protein product is CASSEGQGAKTQYF. Drawing the rest from reference TRBV7-9 and TRBJ2-5, the complete variable domain is DTGVSQNPRHKITKRGQNVTFRCDPISEHNRLYWYRQTLGQGPEFLTYFQNEAQLEKSRLLSDRFSAERPKGSFSTLEIQRTEQGDSAMYLCASSEGQGAKTQYFGPGTRLLVL.

V gene TRBV19 combines with J gene TRBJ2-7; D might be TRBD1 (6 bases). V lost 4 bases and J lost 0, with 10 bases in between. Germline CDR1 reads LNHDA; CDR2 reads SQIVND (reference sequence). The CDR3 loop spans 14 amino acids. The CDR3 bases are TGTGCCAGTAGTACAGTACAGGGCTCCTACGAGCAGTACTTC. It specifies CASSTVQGSYEQYF.

A remark on this clone: At the DNA level, this CDR3 is encoded by other sequences in the same sample as well. The chain employs TRBV7-3 and TRBJ2-1; D gene ambiguous. Per the germline V gene, CDR1 is SGHTA and CDR2 is FQGTGA. The CDR3 covers 14 residues. Trimming left V 0 bases short and J 2 bases short, with 5 bases between. The chain's CDR3 is CASSLTSAYNEQFF. CDR3 nucleotides: TGTGCCAGCAGCTTAACCAGCGCCTACAATGAGCAGTTCTTC.